The 30 T cell receptor beta chains below come from one sample, sequenced in a study of blood T cell repertoires in COVID-19. This table comes from immunoSEQ multiplex PCR, and its TCRdb copy is limited to in-frame clones, with some not included. The table includes some 450,000 clones, roughly 89% detected once. Sequenced material: peripheral blood. The origin of the receptors is a man aged 18 to 29 with COVID-19, enrolled during active disease.

This clone was observed once. The chain uses TRBV12-3 or TRBV12-4 and TRBJ2-7; 7 nucleotides align to TRBD1. V shed 4 bases and J 6 bases; nucleotides not matched to a gene: 3. CDR3 length: 12 residues. CDR3 region: CASSSTGPEQYF. In DNA, the CDR3 is TGTGCCAGCAGTTCGACAGGGCCCGAGCAGTACTTC.

V is TRBV2 and J is TRBJ1-5; 7 bases line up with TRBD1. J lost 2 bases, V lost 6 bases, and 7 bases had no gene match. This CDR3 is 15 amino acids long. Germline V CDR1 and CDR2: SNHLY, FYNNEI. The CDR3 here is CASRGQGVRNQPQHF. The CDR3 nucleotides are TGTGCCAGCAGGGGGCAGGGGGTCCGCAATCAGCCCCAGCATTTT.

This chain uses TRBV7-8 with TRBJ2-3, with D perhaps TRBD1 or TRBD2 (7 bases each). Germline CDR1 SGHVS, CDR2 FQNEAQ. The CDR3 totals 12 residues. Trimming removed 5 bases from V and 6 bases from J, with 9 bases in between. Written as DNA, the CDR3 is TGTGCCAGCAGCCAGGGGGGGGATACGCAGTATTTT. Protein product: CASSQGGDTQYF.

The chain has TRBV7-4 and TRBJ2-7; TRBD2 might be the D (6 bases). The CDR3 is 18 residues long. Germline V CDR1 and CDR2: SGHVT, SQSDAQ. V dropped 1 base and J dropped 2 bases, with 21 bases sitting between them. CDR3 loop: CASSLGGERDSQTYEQYF. DNA of the CDR3: TGTGCCAGCAGCTTAGGGGGGGAAAGGGACTCTCAAACCTACGAGCAGTACTTC. Using reference TRBV7-4 and TRBJ2-7 for the parts outside the CDR3, the full variable domain is GAGVSQSPRYKVAKRGRDVALRCDSISGHVTLYWYRQTLGQGSEVLTYSQSDAQRDKSGRPSGRFSAERPERSVSTLKIQRTEQGDSAVYLCASSLGGERDSQTYEQYFGPGTRLTVT.

The genes are TRBV11-3 and TRBJ2-1; unclear D gene. Between the trimmed V and J ends, which lost 0 bases and 0 bases, there was a span of 6 bases. The germline CDR1 and CDR2 sequences are SGHNT and YENEEA. CDR3 length: 15 residues. For the CDR3, the DNA is TGTGCCAGCAGCTTAGAGCATAGCTCCTACAATGAGCAGTTCTTC. This translates into CASSLEHSSYNEQFF.

This sequence joins TRBV12-5 and TRBJ2-1; no clear D. The CDR3 length is 12 residues. The germline V gene encodes CDR1 LGHNT and CDR2 FRNRAP. The V end was cut by 1 base, the J end by 5 bases, with 3 bases between. The CDR3 protein is CASGLGNNEQFF. For the CDR3, the DNA is TGTGCTAGTGGTTTGGGTAACAATGAGCAGTTCTTC. Full variable domain (missing parts from reference TRBV12-5 and TRBJ2-1): DARVTQTPRHKVTEMGQEVTMRCQPILGHNTVFWYRQTMMQGLELLAYFRNRAPLDDSGMPKDRFSAEMPDATLATLKIQPSEPRDSAVYFCASGLGNNEQFFGPGTRLTVL.

Here the CDR3 DNA reads TGCGCCAGCAGCGCGACAGGGGGCTCCACCGGGGAGCTGTTTTTT. The encoded protein is CASSATGGSTGELFF. The genes are TRBV5-1 and TRBJ2-2; 10 nucleotides line up with TRBD1. After removal of 4 bases from V and 4 bases from J, the junction contained 4 bases not matched to a gene. CDR3 size: 15 residues. The V gene's germline CDR1 is SGHRS and CDR2 YFSETQ. The entire variable domain, with the rest obtained from reference TRBV5-1 and TRBJ2-2, is as follows: KAGVTQTPRYLIKTRGQQVTLSCSPISGHRSVSWYQQTPGQGLQFLFEYFSETQRNKGNFPGRFSGRQFSNSRSEMNVSTLELGDSALYLCASSATGGSTGELFFGEGSRLTVL.

This sequence joins TRBV9 and TRBJ1-3, with D maybe TRBD1 (6 bases). V lost 0 bases to trimming and J lost 0 bases, with 13 bases between them. CDR1 and CDR2 (germline): SGDLS, YYNGEE. The CDR3 has 17 amino acids. CDR3 protein: CASSVEGTISSGNTIYF. The CDR3 DNA reads as TGTGCCAGCAGCGTAGAAGGGACAATTAGCTCTGGAAACACCATATATTTT.

The rearrangement links TRBV7-2 to TRBJ1-2, with D tentatively TRBD1 (6 bases). V dropped 8 bases and J dropped 7 bases, with 17 bases sitting between them. Germline lookup yields CDR1 SGHTA and CDR2 FQGNSA. CDR3 length: 13 residues. Here the CDR3 reads CASGDRPPAGYTF. The CDR3 region has the DNA TGTGCCAGCGGTGACAGGCCGCCAGCTGGCTACACCTTC.

CDR3: CASSPPTRSTDTQYF. CDR3 nucleotides: TGTGCCAGCTCACCTCCGACAAGAAGCACAGATACGCAGTATTTT. The chain is built from TRBV18 and TRBJ2-3; D is unresolved. Germline values: CDR1 KGHSH, CDR2 LQKENI. The CDR3 consists of 15 residues. The V and J ends lost 3 bases and 0 bases respectively, with 10 bases between them.

This clone occurred a few times. The J gene is TRBJ2-2, the V gene TRBV12-3 or TRBV12-4; 7 bases align to TRBD2. The CDR3 spans 13 residues. V lost 6 bases to trimming and J lost 4 bases; unmatched junction nucleotides: 2. As DNA, the CDR3 is TGTGCCAGCAGGGAGCGGGGCACCGGGGAGCTGTTTTTT. Amino acids: CASRERGTGELFF.

The rearrangement uses TRBV27 and TRBJ2-1; possibly TRBD2 for D (6 bases). Trimming pared 11 bases from V and 6 bases from J, leaving 20 bases between. Germline V lookup: CDR1 MNHEY, CDR2 SMNVEV (reference sequence). This CDR3 is 14 amino acids long. The DNA for the CDR3 is TGTGCCGCCGGGGAGGCCTACCTTTCCAATGAGCAGTTCTTC. Protein sequence: CAAGEAYLSNEQFF.

As concerns this clone: One end of the junction fails to match germline, which may point to a read error. The chain joins TRBV27 to TRBJ1-1; tentative D call: TRBD1 (5 bases). Looked up from germline, CDR1 is MNHEY and CDR2 is SMNVEV (reference sequence). CDR3 length: 10 amino acids. CDR3 region: CASPVETAPF. CDR3 in DNA: TGTGCCAGCCCAGTGGAGACAGCCCCTTTT.

This clone was detected only once. This chain joins TRBV6-6 and TRBJ2-1; the match to TRBD2 covers 9 bases. There are 15 residues in the CDR3. The V segment lost 10 bases and the J segment 3 bases; nucleotides outside the gene matches: 10. The germline V gene encodes CDR1 MNHNY and CDR2 SVGAGI (reference sequence). In DNA form, the CDR3 reads TGTGCCACTCAGGGGTCTAGCGGGAACTACAATGAGCAGTTCTTC. It specifies CATQGSSGNYNEQFF.

The chain combines TRBV23-1 with TRBJ2-1; D possibly corresponds to TRBD2 (5 bases). TRBV23-1 is assigned to the ORF class and has an uncertain function. Trimming took off 2 bases at V and 5 bases at J, with 13 bases between the two ends. The CDR3 is 15 amino acids. The chain's CDR3 is CASSQAGQNHNEQFF. The DNA for the CDR3 is TGCGCCAGCAGTCAAGCGGGTCAAAATCACAATGAGCAGTTCTTC.

The V and J genes are TRBV3-1 (or the pseudogene TRBV3-2) and TRBJ2-1; 10 bases map to TRBD2. The CDR3 contains 16 residues. Germline lookup yields CDR1 LGHDT and CDR2 YNNKEL (reference sequence). The V and J ends lost 3 bases and 7 bases, in that order; junction bases with no gene match: 9. Here the CDR3 reads CASSQGSSGSRNEQFF. The CDR3 nucleotides read TGTGCCAGCAGCCAGGGGTCTAGCGGGAGTAGAAATGAGCAGTTCTTC.

This clone showed up just once. The chain is built from TRBV6-2 or TRBV6-3 and TRBJ1-5; the D gene is possibly TRBD1 (6 bases). The V end was cut by 0 bases, the J end by 7 bases, with 10 bases between. Germline CDR1 MNHEY, CDR2 SVGEGT. The CDR3 sequence is 14 residues long. The DNA for the CDR3 is TGTGCCAGCAGTTACTCGTCAGGGGAGCAGCCCCAGCATTTT. Translated, it gives CASSYSSGEQPQHF.

The chain couples TRBV3-1 (or the pseudogene TRBV3-2) to TRBJ2-5; 7 positions agree with TRBD2. The CDR3 is 15 amino acids. The germline V gene has CDR1 LGHDT and CDR2 YNNKEL (reference sequence). With V trimmed by 0 bases and J by 4 bases, 5 bases remained unmatched. CDR3 DNA: TGTGCCAGCAGCCAAGAACCGGGAGGAGGAGAGACCCAGTACTTC. Its translation: CASSQEPGGGETQYF.

The chain employs TRBV9 and TRBJ2-1, with 7 bases aligning to TRBD2. CDR1 and CDR2 from the germline V gene are SGDLS and YYNGEE. This CDR3 spans 13 amino acids. V shed 4 bases, J shed 8 bases, and the junction held 6 bases outside the gene matches. The CDR3 DNA follows: TGTGCCAGCAGCCCGCGACGGGGGGATGAGCAGTTCTTC. Protein product: CASSPRRGDEQFF.

V gene TRBV12-3 or TRBV12-4 combines with J gene TRBJ2-3; no clear D gene. There are 13 residues in the CDR3. Trimming took 3 bases from V and 4 from J, leaving 8 bases between them. In DNA form, the CDR3 reads TGTGCCAGCAGTTTGAGTCGCCCAGATACGCAGTATTTT. Its translation: CASSLSRPDTQYF.

The J gene is TRBJ2-2, the V gene TRBV5-1, with TRBD2 as a possible D gene (5 bases). Germline V gives CDR1 SGHRS, CDR2 YFSETQ. This CDR3 contains 16 residues. The germline V and J ends were trimmed by 1 base and 0 bases, with 10 bases remaining between them. The CDR3 bases are TGCGCCAGCAGCTTGAGGTGGAGGACGAACACCGGGGAGCTGTTTTTT. Encoded protein: CASSLRWRTNTGELFF.

This chain links TRBV15 with TRBJ1-3; 7 nucleotides agree with TRBD1. V was pared by 5 bases and J by 4 bases, with 11 bases of the junction left unmatched. Germline CDR1 reads LNHNV; CDR2 reads YYDKDF (reference sequence). The CDR3 loop spans 16 amino acids. The CDR3 bases are TGTGCCACCAGCCTAGGGGGCCTCAAAAGGGGAAACACCATATATTTT. Translation: CATSLGGLKRGNTIYF.

This clone is a singleton in its sample. The chain links TRBV6-5 to TRBJ1-3; TRBD1 aligns across 7 bases. Germline CDR1 and CDR2: MNHEY and SVGAGI. The V gene end was trimmed by 8 bases and the J gene end by 4 bases; junction bases not matched to a gene: 11. The CDR3 loop spans 15 amino acids. The CDR3 spells CASRLAPGQGNTIYF. In DNA, the CDR3 is TGTGCCAGCCGACTTGCCCCGGGACAGGGAAACACCATATATTTT.

V and J are TRBV11-2 and TRBJ2-3; D gene ambiguous. Between the trimmed V and J ends, which lost 5 bases and 2 bases, there was a span of 5 bases. This CDR3 is 12 amino acids long. The V gene's germline CDR1 is SGHAT and CDR2 FQNNGV. The CDR3 region is CASSPYTDTQYF. DNA for the CDR3: TGTGCCAGCAGCCCCTACACAGATACGCAGTATTTT.

This clone occurred once. This rearrangement joins TRBV3-1 (or the pseudogene TRBV3-2) to TRBJ1-1; 8 bases align to TRBD1. The length of the CDR3 is 15 residues. The junction had 7 bases not matched to a gene; V was cut back by 3 bases and J by 4 bases. Germline V CDR1 and CDR2: LGHDT, YNNKEL (reference sequence). The DNA of the CDR3 is TGTGCCAGCAGCCATTTGACAGGGGCGAGCACTGAAGCTTTCTTT. Translating it yields CASSHLTGASTEAFF.

The gene calls are TRBV7-3 and TRBJ1-4, with a possible D match to TRBD1 (5 bases). V lost 5 bases, J lost 8 bases, and 12 bases lay in between. The CDR3 length is 13 residues. Germline loops: CDR1 SGHTA, CDR2 FQGTGA. CDR3 amino acids: CASSPGQGEKLFF. CDR3 DNA: TGTGCCAGCAGCCCAGGGCAAGGAGAAAAACTGTTTTTT.

The chain carries TRBV7-9 and TRBJ2-7, with D perhaps TRBD1 (6 bases). CDR1 and CDR2 (germline): SEHNR, FQNEAQ (reference sequence). Trimming shortened V by 1 base and J by 2 bases, and 9 bases separated the two germline ends. The CDR3 is 14 residues long. CDR3 protein: CASSLDPGAYEQYF. CDR3 coding DNA: TGTGCCAGCAGCTTAGATCCAGGGGCCTACGAGCAGTACTTC.

The chain carries TRBV25-1 and TRBJ2-7, with D possibly TRBD2 on 5 matching bases. With 2 bases removed from V and 3 bases from J, the gap between germline ends came to 14 bases. Germline loops: CDR1 MGHDK, CDR2 SYGVNS. The CDR3 totals 15 residues. Here the CDR3 DNA reads TGTGCCAGCAGTGAAAAGGGTGGCGCGGGCTACGAGCAGTACTTC. Protein product: CASSEKGGAGYEQYF.

The chain is built from TRBV7-9 and TRBJ2-4; TRBD1 is a possible D gene (6 bases). The CDR3 sequence is 15 residues long. The V gene lost 5 bases and the J gene lost 1 base, with 12 bases spanning the gap. CDR1 and CDR2 (germline): SEHNR, FQNEAQ (reference sequence). This CDR3 reads CASSQAGAAKNIQYF. DNA of the CDR3: TGTGCCAGCAGCCAAGCAGGGGCGGCCAAAAACATTCAGTACTTC.

The V call is TRBV5-1, the J call TRBJ2-5; 8 nucleotides line up with TRBD1. The germline V gene encodes CDR1 SGHRS and CDR2 YFSETQ. With 5 bases clipped from V and 4 bases from J, the junction kept 13 bases outside the gene matches. The CDR3 covers 16 residues. CDR3 amino acids: CASRIVGGTGRETQYF. The CDR3 coding sequence is TGCGCCAGCAGGATTGTGGGTGGGACAGGACGAGAGACCCAGTACTTC.